This entry concerns a single T cell receptor (beta chain). Libraries were prepared by immunoSEQ multiplex PCR; TCRdb keeps only in-frame clonotypes and omits some of them. Counted here are some 2,500,000 clones, over 85% occurring once; the ten biggest clones make up approximately 0.37%. These data are taken from a study of shared clonotypes between healthy human individuals. CDR1 is MDHEN, CDR2 SYDVKM, per germline. Trimming shortened V by 3 bases and J by 0 bases, and 9 bases separated the two germline ends. The CDR3 loop spans 16 amino acids. Sequencing was performed on naive CD4+ T cells from PBMCs. Subset noted: CD45RA+ positively selected. The genes are TRBV28 and TRBJ2-6; the D gene is possibly TRBD2 (7 bases). This sequence was found in a young man in good health. Some clones in this sample may be carry-over from other donors' samples. In DNA, the CDR3 is TGTGCCAGCAGTTTGGGGGGGGCCTCTGGGGCCAACGTCCTGACTTTC. Amino acid sequence: CASSLGGASGANVLTF.